These 20 T cell receptor beta chains were sequenced from one sample in a study of blood T cell repertoires in COVID-19. The method was immunoSEQ multiplex PCR; TCRdb's version includes in-frame clones alone and lacks a portion of them. The sample records 140,000 to 150,000 clones, more than 60% being singletons. The sequencing sample was made of peripheral blood. The receptors come from an older woman with acute or convalescent COVID-19.

V and J are TRBV10-1 and TRBJ1-1; a possible D gene is TRBD1 (6 bases). Trimming stripped 8 bases from V and 3 bases from J, with 13 bases between. This CDR3 contains 13 residues. Per germline, CDR1 WNHNN and CDR2 SYGVQD (reference sequence). The CDR3 DNA follows: TGCGCCAGCCGACAGGCTAGGGACACTGAAGCTTTCTTT. It is translated as CASRQARDTEAFF.

This clone came up a few times. This sequence joins TRBV7-2 and TRBJ1-3; D is undetermined. The CDR3 covers 12 residues. The germline V gene has CDR1 SGHTA and CDR2 FQGNSA. The CDR3 DNA sequence: TGTGGAGGCGCAAGCTCTGGAAACACCATATATTTT. This codes for CGGASSGNTIYF.

The chain couples TRBV19 to TRBJ2-3; possibly TRBD2 for D (5 bases). V was trimmed by 6 bases and J by 2 bases, leaving 9 bases between them. Germline V gene data show CDR1 as LNHDA and CDR2 as SQIVND (reference sequence). The CDR3 is 13 amino acids. CDR3 sequence (DNA): TGTGCCAGTAGGAGGGAGATCACAGATACGCAGTATTTT. Translated: CASRREITDTQYF.

CDR3 loop: CASSLTPRFTEAFF. Here the CDR3 DNA reads TGTGCCAGCAGTCTTACCCCCAGGTTCACTGAAGCTTTCTTT. The V call is TRBV28, the J call TRBJ1-1; no reliable D call. This CDR3 comprises 14 residues. The germline gives CDR1 MDHEN, CDR2 SYDVKM. V dropped 5 bases and J dropped 4 bases, with 14 bases sitting between them.

This sequence joins TRBV6-4 and TRBJ1-4; 8 bases are a match to TRBD1. The V gene end was trimmed by 2 bases and the J gene end by 12 bases; junction bases not matched to a gene: 5. CDR3 length: 13 residues. Germline V lookup: CDR1 MRHNA, CDR2 SNTAGT. The CDR3: CASSDPEDRELFF. The DNA of the CDR3 is TGTGCCAGCAGTGACCCAGAGGACAGGGAACTGTTTTTT.

The J gene is TRBJ2-7, the V gene TRBV28; D is undetermined. The germline V and J ends were trimmed by 6 bases and 6 bases, with 15 bases remaining between them. The length of the CDR3 is 13 residues. Germline-derived CDR1 and CDR2 are MDHEN and SYDVKM. CDR3 sequence (DNA): TGTGCCAGCAGCCCCACCCGGGTGGGCGAGCAGTACTTC. Translating gives CASSPTRVGEQYF.

The gene calls are TRBV5-1 and TRBJ1-4; 8 nucleotides agree with TRBD1. Germline values: CDR1 SGHRS, CDR2 YFSETQ. The CDR3 sequence is 15 residues long. Unmatched junction bases numbered 10, after V lost 5 bases and J lost 7 bases. The CDR3 here is CASSLRTGRAEKLFF. In DNA, the CDR3 is TGCGCCAGCAGTCTCCGGACAGGGAGGGCTGAAAAACTGTTTTTT. Full variable domain (missing parts from reference TRBV5-1 and TRBJ1-4): KAGVTQTPRYLIKTRGQQVTLSCSPISGHRSVSWYQQTPGQGLQFLFEYFSETQRNKGNFPGRFSGRQFSNSRSEMNVSTLELGDSALYLCASSLRTGRAEKLFFGSGTQLSVL.

This clone has more than one count but fewer than ten. The chain carries TRBV14 and TRBJ2-7, with 7 bases fitting TRBD1. The CDR3 has 15 amino acids. The germline V gene encodes CDR1 SGHDN and CDR2 FVKESK. The V gene end was trimmed by 4 bases and the J gene end by 7 bases; junction bases not matched to a gene: 13. CDR3 protein: CASSRQTGTFWEQYF. As DNA, the CDR3 is TGTGCCAGCAGCCGACAGACAGGGACCTTTTGGGAGCAGTACTTC.

The rearrangement joins TRBV20-1 to TRBJ1-2; 11 bases fit TRBD1. Germline CDR1 reads DFQATT; CDR2 reads SNEGSKA (reference sequence). With 6 bases clipped from V and 8 bases from J, the junction kept 2 bases outside the gene matches. The length of the CDR3 is 11 residues. The CDR3 DNA reads as TGCAGTGCCAGGACAGGGGGCGGCTACACCTTC. Translated: CSARTGGGYTF.

The chain has TRBV5-1 and TRBJ2-1, with 9 bases lining up with TRBD2. This CDR3 contains 15 residues. V lost 2 bases to trimming and J lost 7 bases; unmatched junction nucleotides: 7. Germline values: CDR1 SGHRS, CDR2 YFSETQ. In nucleotides, the CDR3 is TGCGCCAGCAGCTTAAGAGCGGGAGGTAGAAATGAGCAGTTCTTC. Its protein is CASSLRAGGRNEQFF.

This chain uses TRBV27 with TRBJ2-7; 8 bases map to TRBD1. CDR1 and CDR2 from the germline V gene are MNHEY and SMNVEV (reference sequence). Trimming took 4 bases from V and 4 from J; bases not matched to a gene: 12. The CDR3 covers 16 residues. CDR3 bases: TGTGCCAGCAGTTACCGGTTCCGACAGGGGATTTACGAGCAGTACTTC. Protein sequence: CASSYRFRQGIYEQYF.

The chain joins TRBV12-3 or TRBV12-4 to TRBJ1-2; D is unresolved. Trimming took off 5 bases at V and 8 bases at J, with 15 bases between the two ends. The CDR3 is made up of 13 amino acids. CDR3 sequence (DNA): TGTGCCAGCAGTACCCGGGGTATTATCGGCTACACCTTC. Encoded protein: CASSTRGIIGYTF.

In DNA form, the CDR3 reads TGCAGTGCTAGTGATCAATTGAGACAGCCCCAGCATTTT. Translated, it gives CSASDQLRQPQHF. The V gene is TRBV20-1, the J gene TRBJ1-5; no clear D gene. V was trimmed by 3 bases and J by 7 bases, leaving 13 bases between them. This CDR3 is 13 amino acids long. Germline assignment: CDR1 DFQATT and CDR2 SNEGSKA (reference sequence).

The chain is built from TRBV19 and TRBJ1-1; TRBD1 agrees at 9 bases. CDR3 size: 16 residues. The germline V gene encodes CDR1 LNHDA and CDR2 SQIVND (reference sequence). Trimming cost V 6 bases and J 1 base; bases outside gene matches: 9. CDR3 region: CASRPWGQGRNTEAFF. In DNA, the CDR3 is TGTGCCAGTAGGCCTTGGGGACAGGGACGGAACACTGAAGCTTTCTTT.

This clone came up a few times. This sequence joins TRBV12-3 or TRBV12-4 and TRBJ2-7; a weak D match, TRBD1 (5 bases). Trimming left V 2 bases short and J 3 bases short, with 8 bases between. The CDR3 is made up of 13 amino acids. The CDR3 sequence: CASSLTGFYEQYF. The CDR3, as DNA: TGTGCCAGCAGTTTAACAGGTTTCTACGAGCAGTACTTC.

The count of this clone is one. The chain employs TRBV19 and TRBJ2-3; 9 bases align to TRBD1. CDR3 length equals 13 residues. The V gene's germline CDR1 is LNHDA and CDR2 SQIVND (reference sequence). V shed 6 bases, J shed 8 bases, and the junction held 6 bases outside the gene matches. The CDR3 spells CASRDRGIVTQYF. The DNA for the CDR3 is TGTGCCAGTAGGGACAGGGGAATAGTTACGCAGTATTTT. Drawing the rest from reference TRBV19 and TRBJ2-3, the complete variable domain is DGGITQSPKYLFRKEGQNVTLSCEQNLNHDAMYWYRQDPGQGLRLIYYSQIVNDFQKGDIAEGYSVSREKKESFPLTVTSAQKNPTAFYLCASRDRGIVTQYFGPGTRLTVL.

The chain carries TRBV6-5 and TRBJ1-5; D is possibly TRBD1 (5 bases). The CDR3 is 13 residues long. The germline V gene has CDR1 MNHEY and CDR2 SVGAGI. The germline V and J ends were trimmed by 6 bases and 7 bases, with 13 bases remaining between them. The CDR3 region has the DNA TGTGCCAGCAGCCCGGGGGTTCTACAGCCCCAGCATTTT. Its translation: CASSPGVLQPQHF.

Concerning this clone: At one end, the junction sequence differs from germline, possibly due to a read error. V gene TRBV7-7 combines with J gene TRBJ2-5, with 7 nucleotides matching TRBD2. CDR1 is SSHAT, CDR2 FNYEAQ, per germline (reference sequence). The CDR3 is 15 residues long. The DNA for the CDR3 is TGTGCTAGCAGCCCCCGCTGGGGGGGGCAAGAGACCCAGTACTTC. Translated: CASSPRWGGQETQYF.

This clone was detected a few times. V and J are TRBV30 and TRBJ2-6; perhaps TRBD1 as D (5 bases). The CDR3 has 13 amino acids. Germline CDR1 and CDR2: GTSNPN and SVGIG (reference sequence). Trimming took 8 bases from V and 2 from J, leaving 10 bases between them. CDR3 DNA: TGTGCCACCGACAGTACTGGGGCCAACGTCCTGACTTTC. The encoded protein is CATDSTGANVLTF. The whole variable domain, remainder taken from reference TRBV30 and TRBJ2-6, is SQTIHQWPATLVQPVGSPLSLECTVEGTSNPNLYWYRQAAGRGLQLLFYSVGIGQISSEVPQNLSASRPQDRQFILSSKKLLLSDSGFYLCATDSTGANVLTFGAGSRLTVL.

V is TRBV4-1 and J is TRBJ1-1; no clear D. The length of the CDR3 is 14 residues. Germline V CDR1 and CDR2: MGHRA, YSYEKL. V was cut by 1 base and J by 4 bases, with 10 bases left in between. The CDR3 is CASSQAIRGTEAFF. Written as DNA, the CDR3 is TGCGCCAGCAGCCAAGCCATCCGGGGCACTGAAGCTTTCTTT.